This T cell receptor beta chain was documented in a study of T cells after yellow fever vaccination. Trimming pared 5 bases from V and 1 base from J, leaving 8 bases between. The CDR3 sequence is 13 residues long. Germline CDR1 and CDR2: MRHNA and SNTAGT. Ten or more counts support this clonotype. Making TCR cDNA involved 5'RACE template switching, which added UMIs and a universal primer site. TCRdb passed the 5' RACE reads through MiXCR, listing each CDR3 protein once. The sample carries 13,000 to 15,000 distinct CDR3 sequences, 7.3% recorded once. Notes on the study in general: One caveat is that FACS-sorted repertoires could contain abundant clonotypes contaminating from the bulk population. Reappearance after the booster was observed for most primary-vaccination clones (roughly 97% CD4, over 70% CD8). The authors detected almost none of the vaccine-responding clonotypes in sorted memory subsets on day 0.

The source material was PBMCs, either bulk or a sorted T-cell subset (CD4+, CD8+, memory, or dextramer-sorted; not recorded which), sampled on the day of the yellow fever booster vaccination. This chain uses TRBV6-4 with TRBJ1-1, with unresolved D. This sequence originates from a man aged 18 to 30 who received the YFV17D yellow fever vaccine. CDR3: CASSMEENTEAFF. The CDR3 nucleotides are TGTGCCAGCAGTATGGAGGAGAACACTGAAGCTTTCTTT.